The 32 T cell receptor beta chains below were found in one sample sequenced in a study of radiotherapy plus CTLA-4 blockade in lung cancer. The data were produced by immunoSEQ multiplex PCR, yet TCRdb's version contains in-frame clones alone and is incomplete. The sample holds about 32,000 clones, roughly four fifths seen once. This material consisted of peripheral blood, taken from a patient treated with radiotherapy plus ipilimumab. The receptors stem from a human donor with non-small cell lung cancer that progressed on radiotherapy plus ipilimumab.

The chain couples TRBV6-5 to TRBJ2-5, with D perhaps given as TRBD1 or TRBD2 (6 bases each). Per germline, CDR1 MNHEY and CDR2 SVGAGI. V was cut by 5 bases and J by 5 bases, with 12 bases left in between. The CDR3 loop spans 13 amino acids. The CDR3 DNA follows: TGTGCCAGCAGTGACGGGGGCCAGGAGACCCAGTACTTC. Amino acids: CASSDGGQETQYF.

On this clone itself: This sample also contains other DNA sequences that code for the same CDR3. This chain links TRBV7-8 with TRBJ1-5; no reliable D call. This CDR3 spans 14 amino acids. Between the trimmed V and J ends, which lost 0 bases and 4 bases, there was a span of 7 bases. Germline lookup yields CDR1 SGHVS and CDR2 FQNEAQ. The CDR3 protein is CASSLARSNQPQHF. Written as DNA, the CDR3 is TGTGCCAGCAGCTTAGCGCGGAGTAATCAGCCCCAGCATTTT.

In its sample, this clone was seen a few times. V usage is TRBV28 and J usage is TRBJ2-1; 13 bases align to TRBD2. Germline CDR1 reads MDHEN; CDR2 reads SYDVKM. V shed 5 bases and J 10 bases; nucleotides not matched to a gene: 14. The CDR3 spans 17 residues. The CDR3 spells CASSPAPGTSGVEEQFF. CDR3 DNA sequence: TGTGCCAGCAGTCCGGCTCCCGGGACTAGCGGGGTGGAAGAGCAGTTCTTC. The whole variable domain, filled in from reference TRBV28 and TRBJ2-1, reads DVKVTQSSRYLVKRTGEKVFLECVQDMDHENMFWYRQDPGLGLRLIYFSYDVKMKEKGDIPEGYSVSREKKERFSLILESASTNQTSMYLCASSPAPGTSGVEEQFFGPGTRLTVL.

This clone occurred a few times. The J gene is TRBJ1-5, the V gene TRBV28; D is possibly TRBD1 (5 bases). Trimming removed 7 bases from V and 0 bases from J, with 19 bases in between. The CDR3 sequence is 17 residues long. Germline lookup yields CDR1 MDHEN and CDR2 SYDVKM. The CDR3 loop is CASKGLGEGYSNQPQHF. The CDR3 DNA sequence: TGTGCCAGCAAAGGTTTGGGGGAGGGCTATAGCAATCAGCCCCAGCATTTT.

The chain links TRBV9 to TRBJ2-1; 10 bases fit TRBD2. The V segment lost 0 bases and the J segment 3 bases; nucleotides outside the gene matches: 3. Per germline, CDR1 SGDLS and CDR2 YYNGEE. CDR3 length equals 16 residues. CDR3 sequence: CASSVGTSGFYNEQFF. CDR3 bases: TGTGCCAGCAGCGTAGGGACTAGCGGCTTCTACAATGAGCAGTTCTTC.

The V call is TRBV6-5, the J call TRBJ1-6, with 8 bases identical to TRBD1. This CDR3 contains 14 residues. CDR1 and CDR2 from the germline V gene are MNHEY and SVGAGI. With 4 bases clipped from V and 7 bases from J, the junction kept 3 bases outside the gene matches. CDR3 loop: CASSWDRLNSPLHF. The CDR3 region has the DNA TGTGCCAGCAGTTGGGACAGGCTAAATTCACCCCTCCACTTT.

V gene TRBV15 combines with J gene TRBJ1-2; D gene uncertain. Trimming cost V 0 bases and J 6 bases, with 11 bases left between them. CDR1 and CDR2 (germline): LNHNV, YYDKDF (reference sequence). CDR3 size: 14 residues. CDR3 sequence: CATSRDLSSHGYTF. The CDR3 nucleotides are TGTGCCACCAGCAGAGATCTATCTAGTCATGGCTACACCTTC.

This rearrangement joins TRBV13 to TRBJ2-3; D gene unclear. This CDR3 is 16 amino acids long. V gave up 0 bases and J gave up 2 bases, with 12 bases separating them. Per the germline V gene, CDR1 is PRHDT and CDR2 is FYEKMQ (reference sequence). CDR3 protein: CASSLGGRILTDTQYF. In DNA, the CDR3 is TGTGCCAGCAGCTTAGGAGGACGAATACTCACAGATACGCAGTATTTT.

This clone was counted a single time. The rearrangement uses TRBV13 and TRBJ2-5, with a possible D match to TRBD2 (5 bases). V dropped 5 bases and J dropped 3 bases, with 13 bases sitting between them. Germline V gene data show CDR1 as PRHDT and CDR2 as FYEKMQ (reference sequence). The CDR3 length is 14 residues. The CDR3 nucleotides read TGTGCCAGCAGCGCTCCTTCAGCGGAAGAGACCCAGTACTTC. Its translation is CASSAPSAEETQYF.

This chain links TRBV6-1 with TRBJ1-5; D is ambiguous. V was cut by 5 bases and J by 0 bases, with 11 bases left in between. Germline CDR1 reads MNHNS; CDR2 reads SASEGT. The CDR3 is 15 residues long. CDR3 sequence reads: CASSRVGYSNQPQHF. For the CDR3, the DNA is TGTGCCAGCAGTCGGGTAGGATATAGCAATCAGCCCCAGCATTTT.

This chain uses TRBV4-1 with TRBJ1-6; weak D call: TRBD1 (5 bases). V dropped 1 base and J dropped 2 bases, with 9 bases sitting between them. The CDR3 runs 16 residues. From germline, CDR1 is MGHRA and CDR2 YSYEKL. Here the CDR3 reads CASSQGGAPYNSPLHF. The DNA of the CDR3 is TGCGCCAGCAGCCAAGGTGGGGCCCCCTATAATTCACCCCTCCACTTT.

V gene TRBV5-1 combines with J gene TRBJ2-3, with D uncertain. Per germline, CDR1 SGHRS and CDR2 YFSETQ. The V gene lost 2 bases and the J gene lost 8 bases, with 9 bases spanning the gap. The CDR3 is made up of 12 amino acids. CDR3 loop: CASSFSRTTQYF. For the CDR3, the DNA is TGCGCCAGCAGCTTCTCCCGAACTACGCAGTATTTT.

The chain employs TRBV30 and TRBJ2-7, with 9 bases fitting TRBD2. CDR1 is GTSNPN and CDR2 is SVGIG in the germline V gene (reference sequence). The length of the CDR3 is 17 residues. The junction had 11 bases not matched to a gene; V was cut back by 0 bases and J by 2 bases. The CDR3 protein is CAWSVRVLAGFTYEQYF. The CDR3 nucleotides read TGTGCCTGGAGTGTAAGAGTACTAGCGGGTTTTACCTACGAGCAGTACTTC. Combining the CDR3 with reference TRBV30 and TRBJ2-7 gives the whole variable domain SQTIHQWPATLVQPVGSPLSLECTVEGTSNPNLYWYRQAAGRGLQLLFYSVGIGQISSEVPQNLSASRPQDRQFILSSKKLLLSDSGFYLCAWSVRVLAGFTYEQYFGPGTRLTVT.

The table lists this clone with a few counts. The chain couples TRBV28 to TRBJ2-7, with 8 bases matching TRBD1. Germline-derived CDR1 and CDR2 are MDHEN and SYDVKM. Trimming took 2 bases from V and 4 from J; bases not matched to a gene: 4. The CDR3 consists of 14 residues. The CDR3 DNA reads as TGTGCCAGCAGTTTAGGCAGGGGGCTGTACGAGCAGTACTTC. Its protein is CASSLGRGLYEQYF.

CDR3 nucleotide sequence: TGTGCAAGTCGCTTAGCTTGCCGGATTGGAGATACGCAGTATTTT. Its protein product is CASRLACRIGDTQYF. The V gene is TRBV12-2, the J gene TRBJ2-3. TRBV12-2 is a recognized pseudogene. The CDR3 loop spans 15 amino acids.

This sequence joins TRBV6-5 and TRBJ1-6, with D tentatively TRBD1 (5 bases). CDR1 and CDR2 from the germline V gene are MNHEY and SVGAGI. The CDR3 runs 15 residues. Trimming left V 2 bases short and J 1 base short, with 6 bases between. In DNA form, the CDR3 reads TGTGCCAGCAGTTACCAGGGATCCTATAATTCACCCCTCCACTTT. Its translation: CASSYQGSYNSPLHF.

This sequence joins TRBV10-3 and TRBJ1-1; D is perhaps TRBD1 (5 bases). This CDR3 is built from 13 residues. Germline V gene sequence: CDR1 ENHRY, CDR2 SYGVKD. Trimming took off 10 bases at V and 2 bases at J, with 14 bases between the two ends. The CDR3 spells CASLMGQNTEAFF. The CDR3 DNA reads TGTGCCAGCCTTATGGGGCAAAACACTGAAGCTTTCTTT.

This sequence joins TRBV7-3 and TRBJ2-6; D is perhaps TRBD2 (5 bases). Trimming removed 5 bases from V and 0 bases from J, with 11 bases in between. Germline V gene lookup returns CDR1 SGHTA and CDR2 FQGTGA. The CDR3 loop spans 16 amino acids. The CDR3: CASSQGLNSGANVLTF. The CDR3 nucleotides are TGTGCCAGCAGCCAAGGACTCAACTCTGGGGCCAACGTCCTGACTTTC.

The chain recombines TRBV15 with TRBJ2-7, with D unclear. Trimming left V 1 base short and J 0 bases short, with 7 bases between. CDR1 and CDR2 (germline): LNHNV, YYDKDF (reference sequence). The CDR3 has 14 amino acids. The CDR3 coding sequence is TGTGCCACCAGCAGAGGCTATAGCTCCTACGAGCAGTACTTC. Its translation is CATSRGYSSYEQYF. Full variable domain (outside the CDR3, taken from reference TRBV15 and TRBJ2-7): DAMVIQNPRYQVTQFGKPVTLSCSQTLNHNVMYWYQQKSSQAPKLLFHYYDKDFNNEADTPDNFQSRRPNTSFCFLDIRSPGLGDTAMYLCATSRGYSSYEQYFGPGTRLTVT.

Of note for this clone: The sample contains more than one DNA sequence encoding this CDR3. The CDR3 DNA is TGTGCCAGCAGTGATGGACAGTTCAATGAGCAGTTCTTC. Translation gives CASSDGQFNEQFF. V gene TRBV25-1 combines with J gene TRBJ2-1; tentative D call: TRBD1 (6 bases). This CDR3 comprises 13 residues. The germline V gene has CDR1 MGHDK and CDR2 SYGVNS. The V end was cut by 3 bases, the J end by 6 bases, with 9 bases between. The full variable domain, completed using reference TRBV25-1 and TRBJ2-1, is EADIYQTPRYLVIGTGKKITLECSQTMGHDKMYWYQQDPGMELHLIHYSYGVNSTEKGDLSSESTVSRIRTEHFPLTLESARPSHTSQYLCASSDGQFNEQFFGPGTRLTVL.

The rearrangement uses TRBV7-2 and TRBJ2-7; D is perhaps TRBD1 or TRBD2 (6 bases each). Germline lookup yields CDR1 SGHTA and CDR2 FQGNSA. The CDR3 covers 14 residues. V lost 5 bases, J lost 5 bases, and 16 bases lay in between. CDR3 residues: CASSTGGAGNEQYF. CDR3 sequence (DNA): TGTGCCAGCAGCACCGGGGGCGCGGGTAACGAGCAGTACTTC.

The rearrangement links TRBV5-4 to TRBJ2-1; 11 bases fit TRBD2. J lost 3 bases, V lost 0 bases, and 2 bases had no gene match. The germline V gene has CDR1 SGHNT and CDR2 YYREEE (reference sequence). The CDR3 spans 16 residues. CDR3 bases: TGTGCCAGCAGCTTGGAACTAGCGGGGGACTACAATGAGCAGTTCTTC. This translates into CASSLELAGDYNEQFF.

The CDR3 region is CASSGLAGRTGELFF. CDR3 DNA sequence: TGTGCCAGCAGTGGACTAGCGGGAAGGACCGGGGAGCTGTTTTTT. The genes are TRBV2 and TRBJ2-2, with TRBD2 matching over 11 bases. Germline V gene data show CDR1 as SNHLY and CDR2 as FYNNEI. The CDR3 extends over 15 amino acids. V shed 4 bases, J shed 5 bases, and the junction held 3 bases outside the gene matches.

This chain links TRBV28 with TRBJ2-1, with a weak D call TRBD2 (5 bases). CDR3 size: 16 residues. The V gene lost 4 bases and the J gene lost 8 bases, with 21 bases spanning the gap. Germline V gene lookup returns CDR1 MDHEN and CDR2 SYDVKM. CDR3 sequence reads: CASSSPAETLHDEQFF. The CDR3 nucleotides are TGTGCCAGCAGTTCCCCAGCGGAGACTTTACACGATGAGCAGTTCTTC.

CDR3 DNA sequence: TGCGCCAGCAGCTTGGGCGGGGGGGCCTTTAACTATGGCTACACCTTC. Protein: CASSLGGGAFNYGYTF. V and J are TRBV5-1 and TRBJ1-2; TRBD1 might be the D (6 bases). Trimming stripped 0 bases from V and 1 base from J, with 13 bases between. The CDR3 is 16 amino acids. The V gene's germline CDR1 is SGHRS and CDR2 YFSETQ.

J is TRBJ1-1 and V is TRBV6-5, with TRBD1 as a possible D gene (6 bases). The CDR3 is 12 residues long. The germline V gene has CDR1 MNHEY and CDR2 SVGAGI. The ends were cut back, 9 bases at V and 4 bases at J, with 12 bases in the middle. CDR3 coding DNA: TGTGCCAGTGGGGGCGGGAGCACTGAAGCTTTCTTT. Protein: CASGGGSTEAFF.

This clone was observed a few times. J is TRBJ1-1 and V is TRBV7-9; D is undetermined. The CDR3 spans 13 residues. Germline lookup yields CDR1 SEHNR and CDR2 FQNEAQ (reference sequence). The germline V and J ends were trimmed by 4 bases and 3 bases, with 9 bases remaining between them. CDR3 sequence (DNA): TGTGCCAGCAGCTGGACGGGCTACACTGAAGCTTTCTTT. Its protein product is CASSWTGYTEAFF.

In this sample, this clone turned up a few times. The chain carries TRBV19 and TRBJ2-7; D may be TRBD2 (5 bases). CDR3 length: 14 amino acids. V lost 6 bases to trimming and J lost 8 bases, with 20 bases between them. Germline lookup yields CDR1 LNHDA and CDR2 SQIVND (reference sequence). CDR3 sequence: CASSPKRERSKQYF. In DNA form, the CDR3 reads TGTGCCAGTAGCCCCAAGCGTGAGCGGTCGAAGCAGTACTTC.

The chain uses TRBV9 and TRBJ2-1; D gene ambiguous. Trimming stripped 2 bases from V and 7 bases from J, with 7 bases between. The CDR3 runs 12 residues. Germline-derived CDR1 and CDR2 are SGDLS and YYNGEE. The DNA of the CDR3 is TGTGCCAGCAGCGTCTCAGAGAATGAGCAGTTCTTC. Protein product: CASSVSENEQFF.

V and J are TRBV7-9 and TRBJ2-7, with D perhaps TRBD2 (6 bases). Deletions cut 1 base from V and 0 bases from J, with 13 bases between. Germline V gene sequence: CDR1 SEHNR, CDR2 FQNEAQ (reference sequence). The CDR3 loop spans 16 amino acids. CDR3 nucleotide sequence: TGTGCCAGCAGCTTAGGGAGGGGACCACTCTCCTACGAGCAGTACTTC. Protein product: CASSLGRGPLSYEQYF. Together with reference TRBV7-9 and TRBJ2-7, the CDR3 gives the full variable domain: DTGVSQNPRHKITKRGQNVTFRCDPISEHNRLYWYRQTLGQGPEFLTYFQNEAQLEKSRLLSDRFSAERPKGSFSTLEIQRTEQGDSAMYLCASSLGRGPLSYEQYFGPGTRLTVT.

The chain carries TRBV7-3 and TRBJ2-3; D is unclear. V lost 3 bases, J lost 6 bases, and 10 bases lay in between. The CDR3 runs to 13 residues. Germline V gives CDR1 SGHTA, CDR2 FQGTGA. The DNA for the CDR3 is TGTGCCAGCAGCTTTGGGTCTCGGGATACGCAGTATTTT. Translating gives CASSFGSRDTQYF.

The chain links TRBV10-3 to TRBJ2-1; D tentatively fits TRBD1 or TRBD2 (5 bases each). The germline gives CDR1 ENHRY, CDR2 SYGVKD. The CDR3 totals 14 residues. Trimming took 7 bases from V and 9 from J, leaving 19 bases between them. CDR3 region: CAIMGLANVGEQFF. Written as DNA, the CDR3 is TGTGCCATCATGGGGCTAGCCAACGTGGGTGAGCAGTTCTTC.